This paragraph reports one TCR beta chain. The sample comes from a study of cytomegalovirus exposure and HLA in healthy donors. The donors were in the approximately 110-subject validation cohort; that cohort was separate from the approximately 670-subject first cohort. TCRdb's table, derived via immunoSEQ multiplex PCR, lists solely in-frame clones and lacks some. This table holds roughly 68,000 clones, 95% to 97% found once. V was clipped by 0 bases and J by 7 bases, with 15 bases between them. CDR3 length equals 16 residues. CDR1 and CDR2 (germline): LGHNA, YNFKEQ. The receptor was derived from a man aged 18 to 30 in good health and CMV-seronegative. The chain recombines TRBV4-2 with TRBJ1-4, with D hard to call. Input material: PBMCs. The DNA for the CDR3 is TGTGCCAGCAGCCAAGATCCGGACTCAGGACGTGAAAAACTGTTTTTT. It encodes CASSQDPDSGREKLFF.